The 6 T cell receptor beta chains given below trace back to one sample, sequenced in a study of shared clonotypes between healthy human individuals. Profiling relied on immunoSEQ multiplex PCR, and the TCRdb table lists in-frame clones only, not all of them. The sample holds around 720,000 clones, roughly 72% seen once. The sequencing input was memory CD4+ T cells sorted from blood. The subset denotes: CD45RA-negative fraction. The receptor set was obtained from a woman in her 30s in good health.

V and J are TRBV19 and TRBJ2-1; no clear D. The CDR3 runs 13 residues. Per germline, CDR1 LNHDA and CDR2 SQIVND (reference sequence). The V end was cut by 4 bases, the J end by 2 bases, with 6 bases between. Here the CDR3 reads CASSTSTYNEQFF. CDR3 bases: TGTGCCAGTAGTACCTCCACCTACAATGAGCAGTTCTTC. The whole variable domain, filled in from reference TRBV19 and TRBJ2-1, reads DGGITQSPKYLFRKEGQNVTLSCEQNLNHDAMYWYRQDPGQGLRLIYYSQIVNDFQKGDIAEGYSVSREKKESFPLTVTSAQKNPTAFYLCASSTSTYNEQFFGPGTRLTVL.

The rearrangement links TRBV28 to TRBJ2-7; D may match TRBD1 or TRBD2 (5 bases each). Trimming cost V 2 bases and J 3 bases, with 11 bases left between them. Germline V gene data show CDR1 as MDHEN and CDR2 as SYDVKM. This CDR3 comprises 14 residues. The CDR3 DNA sequence: TGTGCCAGCAGTTTAGGGGGTAAGGGCTACGAGCAGTACTTC. Amino acid sequence: CASSLGGKGYEQYF.

This clone has just one count. V is TRBV15 and J is TRBJ1-1, with D possibly being TRBD1 (5 bases). CDR3 length equals 16 residues. V shed 0 bases and J shed 4 bases, with 15 bases lying between them. In germline, CDR1 is LNHNV, CDR2 YYDKDF (reference sequence). CDR3 in DNA: TGTGCCACCAGCAGAGATCTGAGGCAGGGAGGCACTGAAGCTTTCTTT. Its translation: CATSRDLRQGGTEAFF.

The V call is TRBV11-2, the J call TRBJ1-2, with 7 bases fitting TRBD1. Germline-derived CDR1 and CDR2 are SGHAT and FQNNGV. The CDR3 consists of 16 residues. The V gene end was trimmed by 1 base and the J gene end by 4 bases; junction bases not matched to a gene: 9. Here the CDR3 DNA reads TGTGCCAGCAGCTTAGGGTCAGGGGGTCTCGCCTATGGCTACACCTTC. It is translated as CASSLGSGGLAYGYTF.

The chain recombines TRBV28 with TRBJ1-2; 7 nucleotides align to TRBD1. The V gene's germline CDR1 is MDHEN and CDR2 SYDVKM. The CDR3 is 16 residues long. The trim removed 1 base at V and 1 base at J, leaving 6 bases unmatched. The chain's CDR3 is CASSLLGGTDNYGYTF. CDR3 coding DNA: TGTGCCAGCAGTTTATTGGGGGGGACAGATAACTATGGCTACACCTTC.

This clone showed up just once. This chain joins TRBV19 and TRBJ2-1; 11 nucleotides align to TRBD2. After removal of 6 bases from V and 9 bases from J, the junction contained 10 bases not matched to a gene. CDR1 and CDR2 (germline): LNHDA, SQIVND (reference sequence). The CDR3 consists of 15 residues. CDR3 sequence: CASSRLAGYVGEQFF. DNA of the CDR3: TGTGCCAGTAGCCGACTAGCGGGATATGTGGGTGAGCAGTTCTTC.